These 14 T cell receptor beta chains originate from one sample sequenced in a study of blood T cell repertoires in COVID-19. Assay used: immunoSEQ multiplex PCR; TCRdb lists only in-frame clones, some missing. The data contain 110,000 or so clones, approximately 91% of them singletons. The specimen was peripheral blood. The receptors stem from a woman in her sixties or seventies who had recovered from COVID-19.

This sequence joins TRBV12-3 or TRBV12-4 and TRBJ1-3; D is possibly TRBD1 (5 bases). The CDR3 extends over 11 amino acids. Trimming shortened V by 2 bases and J by 9 bases, and 5 bases separated the two germline ends. CDR3 DNA sequence: TGTGCCAGCAGTTTAAGGGGCACCATATATTTT. Its protein is CASSLRGTIYF.

The chain carries TRBV7-3 and TRBJ2-1, with D perhaps matching TRBD2 (5 bases). Trimming pared 5 bases from V and 7 bases from J, leaving 18 bases between. Looked up from germline, CDR1 is SGHTA and CDR2 is FQGTGA. The CDR3 is made up of 15 amino acids. CDR3 nucleotide sequence: TGTGCCAGCAGCAGGACTCACCTCCCGGGAAATGAGCAGTTCTTC. Protein product: CASSRTHLPGNEQFF.

This rearrangement joins TRBV7-2 to TRBJ2-3; 8 bases agree with TRBD2. V trimming: 2 bases; J trimming: 5 bases; junction bases outside the gene matches: 3. Per germline, CDR1 SGHTA and CDR2 FQGNSA. This CDR3 is 14 amino acids long. The CDR3 sequence: CASSLLAGQDTQYF. In DNA form, the CDR3 reads TGTGCCAGCAGCTTACTAGCGGGCCAAGATACGCAGTATTTT.

This chain uses TRBV19 with TRBJ1-2; D uncertain. CDR1 and CDR2 (germline): LNHDA, SQIVND (reference sequence). Between the trimmed V and J ends, which lost 6 bases and 1 base, there was a span of 6 bases. This CDR3 comprises 12 residues. CDR3 coding DNA: TGTGCCAGTAGAGGCGGTAACTATGGCTACACCTTC. This gives the protein CASRGGNYGYTF.

The chain combines TRBV7-2 with TRBJ2-7, with 8 bases fitting TRBD2. Germline V gene lookup returns CDR1 SGHTA and CDR2 FQGNSA. CDR3 length: 14 amino acids. With V trimmed by 3 bases and J by 4 bases, 5 bases remained unmatched. CDR3 protein: CASSFGREDYEQYF. Written as DNA, the CDR3 is TGTGCCAGCAGCTTTGGGCGGGAGGATTACGAGCAGTACTTC.

V gene TRBV27 combines with J gene TRBJ2-7, with TRBD2 matching over 7 bases. V shed 8 bases and J 1 base; nucleotides not matched to a gene: 5. The CDR3 loop spans 13 amino acids. Per the germline V gene, CDR1 is MNHEY and CDR2 is SMNVEV (reference sequence). The chain's CDR3 is CASRNGGSYEQYF. Here the CDR3 DNA reads TGTGCCAGCCGAAACGGGGGGTCCTACGAGCAGTACTTC.

V is TRBV5-1 and J is TRBJ2-1; no definite D call. Germline V gene lookup returns CDR1 SGHRS and CDR2 YFSETQ. V lost 2 bases and J 4 bases, leaving 13 bases between the germline ends. The CDR3 length is 15 residues. The CDR3 region is CASSLSTSLYNEQFF. Here the CDR3 DNA reads TGCGCCAGCAGCTTAAGTACATCGCTTTACAATGAGCAGTTCTTC.

V usage is TRBV28 and J usage is TRBJ2-6; 7 bases map to TRBD1. V trimming: 5 bases; J trimming: 4 bases; junction bases outside the gene matches: 11. Germline CDR1 reads MDHEN; CDR2 reads SYDVKM. CDR3 length equals 17 residues. The CDR3 bases are TGTGCCAGCAGTCTAACAGGGGATCCAGTCGGGGCCAACGTCCTGACTTTC. Translation: CASSLTGDPVGANVLTF.

This clone appeared once. The chain links TRBV7-9 to TRBJ2-5, with a possible D match to TRBD2 (6 bases). Germline CDR1 and CDR2: SEHNR and FQNEAQ (reference sequence). Between the trimmed V and J ends, which lost 2 bases and 4 bases, there was a span of 8 bases. CDR3 size: 13 residues. This chain's CDR3 is CASSLPGLETQYF. The DNA of the CDR3 is TGTGCCAGCAGCTTACCGGGACTAGAGACCCAGTACTTC.

The V gene is TRBV6-2 or TRBV6-3, the J gene TRBJ2-5; 7 bases agree with TRBD2. This CDR3 spans 15 amino acids. Germline V CDR1 and CDR2: MNHEY, SVGEGT. J was trimmed by 4 bases and V by 3 bases; bases with no gene match: 8. CDR3 in amino acids: CASSYTTGGGETQYF. The CDR3 DNA reads as TGTGCCAGCAGTTATACGACGGGAGGTGGAGAGACCCAGTACTTC.

The chain is built from TRBV5-1 and TRBJ2-1; TRBD2 matches at 11 bases. The germline V gene has CDR1 SGHRS and CDR2 YFSETQ. The CDR3 is 16 residues long. With 3 bases clipped from V and 5 bases from J, the junction kept 7 bases outside the gene matches. CDR3 coding DNA: TGCGCCAGCAGCTGGAGGGAGACTAGCGGGAACAATGAGCAGTTCTTC. This encodes CASSWRETSGNNEQFF.

This clone is categorized as medium-sized. The rearrangement links TRBV28 to TRBJ2-7; TRBD1 matches 7 bases. The CDR3 is 17 residues long. The J segment lost 0 bases and the V segment lost 5 bases, leaving 13 bases of the junction unmatched. Germline V gene sequence: CDR1 MDHEN, CDR2 SYDVKM. The CDR3 sequence: CASSPRPGQPFSYEQYF. The DNA of the CDR3 is TGTGCCAGCAGTCCCCGCCCGGGACAGCCTTTCTCCTACGAGCAGTACTTC.

CDR3 sequence (DNA): TGTGCCAGCAGCTCCGGGGCCTACGAGCAGTACTTC. Translation gives CASSSGAYEQYF. The chain is built from TRBV6-5 and TRBJ2-7, with D perhaps matching TRBD2 (5 bases). Trimming left V 6 bases short and J 2 bases short, with 8 bases between. CDR1 is MNHEY and CDR2 is SVGAGI in the germline V gene. The CDR3 contains 12 residues.

The table lists this clone with a few counts. The chain has TRBV11-2 and TRBJ1-2; 9 nucleotides align to TRBD1. CDR1 SGHAT and CDR2 FQNNGV come from the germline V gene. Trimming removed 5 bases from V and 5 bases from J; junction bases left unmatched: 9. There are 15 residues in the CDR3. CDR3 in amino acids: CASSPGTGKEYGYTF. DNA for the CDR3: TGTGCCAGCAGCCCAGGGACAGGGAAGGAGTATGGCTACACCTTC.